This TCR beta chain emerged from a study of breast tumors, draining lymph nodes, adjacent tissues. Study-wide findings and caveats: Luminal-like breast cancer showed significantly higher tumor–nontumor repertoire similarity than basal-like.

The CDR3 has 18 residues. The V and J ends lost 3 bases and 7 bases, in that order; junction bases with no gene match: 12. Samples came from axillary lymph nodes draining the breast cancer. The table lists this clonotype with many counts. The antigen is undetermined. TCRdb ran MiXCR on the multiplex PCR reads and lists one entry per CDR3 protein. The sample holds 140,000 to 150,000 distinct CDR3 sequences, less than 35% seen once. The origin of this receptor is a female donor with breast cancer. Some clones in this sample may be carry-over from other donors' samples. V and J are TRBV12-3 or TRBV12-4 and TRBJ1-4; 12 bases are a match to TRBD1. The sequenced sample consisted of axillary lymph node tissue. This CDR3 is CASSFWDRGQDTSEKLFF. CDR3 in DNA: TGTGCCAGCAGTTTTTGGGACAGGGGGCAAGATACCTCTGAAAAACTGTTTTTT.